Sequencing of this TCR beta chain was carried out in a study of cytomegalovirus exposure and HLA in healthy donors listed by TCRdb under 2017. Looking at the study overall: In an earlier analysis of 587 of the donors, about 270 Gb of sequence data and roughly 100 million unique TCR beta sequences from roughly 180 million T cells were reported. Of the 300 to 400 genotyped donors, 65% to 90% fell in the genetic ancestry cluster associated with self-reported Caucasian donors. Rather than using new phenotypic data, the later analysis identified candidate immune exposures from TCR beta sequences and from how often those sequences occurred across donors. A separate validation cohort of roughly 120 different subjects was used in addition to the 666-subject first cohort. Genome-wide SNP genotypes for about 65% of the 666 donors were used in a later genetic analysis, which treated that subset as a discovery cohort. The T cell repertoires of under 700 subjects were profiled by immunosequencing and related to cytomegalovirus serostatus. The number of typed donors differed by locus: about 620-640 for A, B, C, DRB1 and DQB1; 522 for DQA1; approximately 600 for DPA1; and around 450 for DPB1. High-throughput TCR immunosequencing, statistical association of individual TCRs with disease status, and machine learning were combined to predict cytomegalovirus infection status. To decide whether each TCR beta V gene segment behaved as functional or pseudogenic, an earlier analysis of some 600 of the donors relied on high-throughput TCR beta sequencing. About 5 DR-DQ haplotypes were handled as single units for association and clustering, since linkage in the cohort was strong. In a later analysis, previously published TCR beta repertoires from about 640 donors were re-analyzed and high-resolution HLA genotyping was added so that TCR occurrence patterns could be studied. Donor age, sex, ethnicity and CMV serostatus were collected together with the repertoire data. The study aimed to test whether signatures of past pathogen exposure could be identified by cataloging public T cell receptors. Both class I and class II loci were covered by HLA typing, at four-digit resolution. Among under 450 genotyped donors of the cohort, an average of around 240,000 unique TCR beta nucleotide sequences were sequenced per donor, roughly 18% of them non-productive. Every repertoire in the discovery cohort had been generated on one and the same sequencing platform. An early release that covered about 600 HLA-typed donors contained 250 to 350 gigabases of sequencing data and 80 million or so unique TCR sequences. General conclusions and limits of the study: Compared with the roughly 710-donor mean, donors in an Asian-associated ancestry cluster had fewer N-insertions in productive TCRs, according to a later genetic analysis. Most CMV-associated TCR beta chains appeared to be HLA-restricted in a later analysis, and the HLA associations seemed to be driven largely by CMV exposure. The classifier was reported to diagnose cytomegalovirus status with high specificity and sensitivity in both the original cohort and the validation cohort. Across donors, most TCR sequences were observed very rarely, whereas some public TCRs were present in many individuals. Sequencing depth was assumed to be roughly uniform across donors in the presence/absence analyses, though that assumption may not hold. The 87-base-pair reads could not distinguish some IMGT-functional V segments, including TRBV6-2 and TRBV6-3, so those segments were excluded. A few of the identified cytomegalovirus-associated TCR beta chains were confirmed in vitro to be specific for cytomegalovirus antigens. When HLA alleles, especially DR and DQ, strongly co-occurred, TCR associations were difficult to assign to individual alleles. In a later analysis, TCR association rates were found to vary across HLA loci, with the most associated TCRs seen for DRB1 alleles and the fewest for HLA-C alleles. Because counts were too low, under 20 rarely observed V segments, including chromosome 9 orphons, were left out of the earlier analysis of 587 of the donors. In the study, approximately 160 TCR beta chains were listed as associated with cytomegalovirus. V-gene and J-gene trimming of TCR beta chains was associated with a missense DCLRE1C variant in a later genetic analysis, and the association was replicated in an independent cohort. CMV serostatus was the only immune exposure information available for the cohort. A cluster of highly shared sequence variants was judged likely to be a technical artifact of the sequencing pipeline. In a later analysis, HLA-associated TCR beta chains were found to be more clonally expanded and to have lower generation probabilities than equally common non-associated chains. In an earlier analysis of some 550 of the donors, most TCR beta V segments were observed in productive rearrangements about 87% or about 30% of the time, broadly matching IMGT annotations. A further reported finding was that TCR beta sequences accurately predicted the HLA-A and HLA-B alleles for most subjects in the first cohort. In this cohort, only TCR beta chains were sequenced, and detectable features were limited by the absence of alpha or paired-chain data. In a later analysis, around 15,000 TCR beta sequences were associated with specific HLA alleles at a false discovery rate of 0.05. Because some donors lacked HLA typing at each locus, the association tests relied only on the typed subset. Correlated functional status among segregating V segments might be attributable to linkage disequilibrium, but an unknown experimental factor could not be ruled out. In a later analysis, several top co-occurrence clusters were reported to appear linked to parvovirus B19, influenza, CMV and Epstein-Barr virus. The authors suggested that the approach could potentially be generalized to other disease states and immunological phenotypes.

Inclusive of the bounding cysteine and phenylalanine, the CDR3 is 20 residues long. The kept DNA is CDR3 alone, 60 bases in frame from the first base. For CDR1 and CDR2, the germline V gene (reference sequence) lists LNHDA and SQIVND. After removal of 6 bases from V and 3 bases from J, the junction retains 19 bases not matched to a gene. The library was made by the immunoSEQ multiplex PCR assay. For the multiplex PCR, a mixture combining 60 forward primers for TCR Vbeta segments and 13 reverse primers for TCR Jbeta segments was used. Amplification of the CDR3 region of rearranged TCR beta genes was performed with a multiplex PCR assay on genomic DNA. The Illumina HiSeq System was used to sequence the amplified TCR beta libraries as 87-base-pair reads. Per the original workflow: In a later analysis, tens of millions of unique TCR beta chains were counted across the 650 to 700 repertoires, and roughly 10 million of these chains were shared by at least two donors. To remove PCR and sequencing errors, raw reads were error-corrected and collapsed into unique sequences using a nearest-neighbor algorithm that merged closely related sequences. To assign V, D and J gene segments, CDR3 sequences were aligned to IMGT reference sequences. Each retained sequence needed at least a six-nucleotide match to both a V gene segment and a J gene segment. A rearrangement counted as productive if the CDR3 had no stop codons and remained in frame with V and J, and every other rearrangement counted as non-productive. CDR3 was defined according to IMGT convention as the region running from the second conserved V-encoded cysteine to the conserved J-encoded phenylalanine. In an earlier analysis of more than 550 of the donors, sequences lacking an unambiguous match to a single V gene segment were excluded. In an earlier analysis of approximately 590 of the donors, V segments were called functional above 56.7% productive rearrangements and were called segregating when the between-donor standard deviation exceeded 5%. A statistical classification framework was built for diagnosing cytomegalovirus status from the catalog of TCR beta chain sequences. V and J gene assignment, in a later analysis, came from comparing TCR nucleotide sequences with IMGT/GENE-DB human TR gene sequences. A later analysis assigned CDR3 sequences and most-parsimonious VDJ recombination scenarios with the TCRdist pipeline. In a later analysis, every TCR beta chain was defined by the combination of its CDR3 amino acid sequence and its V-gene family, and reads without a unique V-gene family were dropped. In a later analysis, 450 to 600 highly shared, low-generation-probability nucleotide sequences were removed to address suspected cross-contamination and a sequencing artifact. In a later analysis, a clonal expansion index for each public chain was calculated from normalized within-repertoire ranks of inferred template counts. In a later analysis, generation probabilities were computed with a VDJ recombination model fitted to out-of-frame rearrangements, and the resulting probabilities were checked against IGoR. A later analysis scored TCR-TCR, TCR-HLA and TCR-CMV co-occurrence with hypergeometric tests, applying a repertoire-size bias correction to TCR pairs. A later analysis estimated false discovery rates by permuting HLA or CMV assignments 20 times. In a later analysis, co-occurring TCRs were grouped using DBSCAN, with TCRdist sequence similarity added in when clustering inside HLA-allele-positive subsets. Repertoires with fewer than 30,000 or more than 120,000 public chains, plus five repertoires with anomalous nucleotide sharing, were excluded from co-occurrence clustering. TCRdb holds this immuneACCESS table with in-frame rearrangements only. Some clones are missing; in checked studies, unresolved V genes explain under half, and the rest has no known cause. That table supplies the V and J calls and clone size; D and trimming were determined from the DNA. The sample has about 160,000 clones on record, about 77% of them singletons. Jointly, the top ten make up approximately 1.2% of the sample.

The cohort comprised around 700 healthy bone marrow donors. At the time of sampling, every cohort member was nominally healthy, though immune exposures that went unrecorded were likely present. The donor was CMV seronegative and was included in the group of a few hundred seronegative cohort members. Every donor gave a peripheral blood sample, and the peripheral blood mononuclear cells from that sample were used for TCR beta sequencing. Genomic DNA was extracted from the blood cell samples with the Qiagen DNeasy Blood Extraction Kit. This clone appeared a few times. Its target antigen remains unknown. Per-base qualities were not stored, and no clone one base away is much larger.

This TCR derives from a man aged 30-40 years in good health and CMV-seronegative. The chain links TRBV19 with TRBJ2-7, and 14 bases in between align with TRBD2. Material for sequencing was PBMCs. The CDR3 sequence is CASRLIAPGLAGEGVYEQYF. The DNA sequence follows: TGTGCCAGTAGACTCATAGCCCCGGGACTAGCGGGAGAAGGGGTCTACGAGCAGTACTTC.